The clone carrying this T cell receptor (beta chain) was detected ten times or more. The antigen remains undetermined. Amplification targeted TCR beta CDR3 regions from RNA transcripts. RT-PCR in the first round (using the HTBI primer set) targeted the TCR CDR3. TCRdb processed the multiplex PCR reads anew with MiXCR; each CDR3 protein has one entry. The profile shows about 400,000 distinct CDR3 sequences, about 14% of them singletons. This entry comes from a study of T cells in Graves' hyperthyroidism and ophthalmopathy. As for the study in general: Sampling of peripheral blood happened at initial diagnosis, prior to any treatment.

Study-wide results and limits: With a median lead of 6.5 months before onset, the model predicted ophthalmopathy. Most clonotypes expanded in the thyroid (above 0.001) were also present in blood.

Exclusions: uncontrolled infection, other autoimmune disease, pregnancy, lactation. Material: blood. The receptor was derived from a man aged 45 to 65 with Graves' ophthalmopathy.

CDR3 DNA sequence: TGCGCCAGCAGGGAGGTGGGGCCTGGTAATTCACCCCTCCACTTT. Its protein is CASREVGPGNSPLHF. The genes are TRBV5-1 and TRBJ1-6; possible D gene TRBD1, 5 bases. The V end lost 5 bases, the J end lost 6 bases, and 15 bases lay between the germline ends. Germline lookup yields CDR1 SGHRS and CDR2 YFSETQ. The CDR3 is made up of 15 amino acids.